The 14 T cell receptor beta chains below come from one sample, sequenced in a study of blood T cells in healthy people across ages. A second PCR of roughly 7 to 11 cycles used a sample-barcoded 5' primer and a J-beta primer mix. TCRdb fed the 5' RACE reads into MiXCR, producing one record per CDR3 protein. The sample includes 800,000 or so distinct CDR3 sequences, approximately 59% of them seen just once. Sequencing was done on a sample of blood. The source is a man under 40 in good health.

The chain joins TRBV12-3 or TRBV12-4 to TRBJ2-3; 7 bases map to TRBD2. This CDR3 region has 15 residues. V shed 4 bases and J 0 bases; nucleotides not matched to a gene: 4. CDR3 sequence reads: CASSWDYPSTDTQYF. The CDR3 nucleotides read TGTGCCAGCAGTTGGGACTATCCTAGCACAGATACGCAGTATTTT.

The rearrangement links TRBV20-1 to TRBJ2-1, with 9 bases lining up with TRBD2. The germline V gene encodes CDR1 DFQATT and CDR2 SNEGSKA (reference sequence). Unmatched junction bases numbered 10, after V lost 5 bases and J lost 8 bases. This CDR3 contains 14 residues. The CDR3 coding sequence is TGCAGTGCTGAACCTTCCGCGGGGGGGTATGAGCAGTTCTTC. Its protein is CSAEPSAGGYEQFF.

The chain employs TRBV7-8 and TRBJ2-5, with 10 bases identical to TRBD2. V lost 0 bases to trimming and J lost 11 bases; unmatched junction nucleotides: 18. Germline lookup yields CDR1 SGHVS and CDR2 FQNEAQ. This CDR3 contains 18 residues. In nucleotides, the CDR3 is TGTGCCAGCAGCTTAGCGCGGGCTAGCGGGAGATACTACAATGAGCAGTACTTC. Its protein product is CASSLARASGRYYNEQYF. Combining the CDR3 with reference TRBV7-8 and TRBJ2-5 gives the whole variable domain GAGVSQSPRYKVAKRGQDVALRCDPISGHVSLFWYQQALGQGPEFLTYFQNEAQLDKSGLPSDRFFAERPEGSVSTLKIQRTQQEDSAVYLCASSLARASGRYYNEQYFGPGTRLLVL.

For this clonotype: Since a much larger clone is just one base distant, this may be a read error. The rearrangement links TRBV6-6 to TRBJ2-3, with no clear D. The CDR3 is made up of 13 amino acids. The V gene lost 0 bases and the J gene lost 3 bases, with 4 bases spanning the gap. Per germline, CDR1 MNHNY and CDR2 SVGAGI (reference sequence). CDR3 sequence: CASSYSMTDTQYF. CDR3 nucleotides: TGTGCCAGCAGTTACTCGATGACAGATACGCAGTATTTT.

The chain combines TRBV12-3 or TRBV12-4 with TRBJ2-7, with D unresolved. The DNA end is a closer match to TRBJ2-4, so the J assignment may be wrong. This CDR3 has 11 residues. This CDR3 reads CASSLQNIQYF. DNA for the CDR3: TGTGCCAGCAGTTTACAGAACATTCAGTACTTC.

This chain joins TRBV7-2 and TRBJ2-7; a weak D match, TRBD1 (6 bases). The CDR3 is 14 residues long. Deletions cut 3 bases from V and 2 bases from J, with 11 bases between. The V gene's germline CDR1 is SGHTA and CDR2 FQGNSA. This chain's CDR3 is CASSFLDRPYEQYF. CDR3 nucleotides: TGTGCCAGCAGCTTTTTAGACAGGCCCTACGAGCAGTACTTC.

The sample holds one count of this clonotype. CDR3 region: CASSRGSSRGYEQYF. As DNA, the CDR3 is TGCGCCAGCAGTCGCGGGTCGTCCCGTGGGTACGAGCAGTACTTC. The V and J genes are TRBV5-1 and TRBJ2-5; D possibly corresponds to TRBD2 (5 bases). The DNA end is a closer match to TRBJ2-7, so the J assignment may be wrong. The CDR3 spans 15 residues. Germline V CDR1 and CDR2: SGHRS, YFSETQ.

On this clonotype: The junction departs from germline at one end; a sequencing error may be responsible. This sequence joins TRBV5-1 and TRBJ2-6; either TRBD1 or TRBD2 may fit D (5 bases each). The germline gives CDR1 SGHRS, CDR2 YFSETQ. The CDR3 sequence is 13 residues long. The CDR3 sequence is CASGNLGTNALTF. The CDR3 nucleotides are TGCGCCAGCGGCAATCTGGGGACCAACGCCCTGACTTTC. The full variable domain, with the rest looked up from reference TRBV5-1 and TRBJ2-6, is KAGVTQTPRYLIKTRGQQVTLSCSPISGHRSVSWYQQTPGQGLQFLFEYFSETQRNKGNFPGRFSGRQFSNSRSEMNVSTLELGDSALYLCASGNLGTNALTFGAGSRLTVL.

The CDR3 reads CATSLGGVSSEQYF. The DNA of the CDR3 is TGTGCCACCAGCTTAGGGGGAGTTTCGAGTGAGCAGTACTTC. The V and J genes are TRBV15 and TRBJ2-5; weak D call: TRBD1 (6 bases). CDR3 length: 14 amino acids. Germline CDR1 LNHNV, CDR2 YYDKDF (reference sequence). The ends were cut back, 5 bases at V and 11 bases at J, with 21 bases in the middle.

This chain connects TRBV6-5 to TRBJ2-1; 10 bases map to TRBD2. The V segment lost 7 bases and the J segment 8 bases; nucleotides outside the gene matches: 11. CDR3 length: 15 amino acids. The germline CDR1 and CDR2 sequences are MNHEY and SVGAGI. The CDR3 sequence is CASKFMPSGGHEQFF. For the CDR3, the DNA is TGTGCCAGCAAGTTTATGCCTAGCGGGGGCCATGAGCAGTTCTTC.

This chain links TRBV27 with TRBJ1-2; no firm D call. V lost 0 bases to trimming and J lost 7 bases, with 15 bases between them. The CDR3 contains 15 residues. The germline V gene has CDR1 MNHEY and CDR2 SMNVEV (reference sequence). As DNA, the CDR3 is TGTGCCAGCAGTTTATCTCGGGGAGATGGGTCTGGCTACACCTTC. It encodes CASSLSRGDGSGYTF.

The rearrangement links TRBV5-1 to TRBJ2-7; D assignment may be TRBD1 or TRBD2 (5 bases each). V shed 3 bases and J shed 0 bases, with 16 bases lying between them. There are 16 residues in the CDR3. The germline gives CDR1 SGHRS, CDR2 YFSETQ. CDR3 in DNA: TGCGCCAGCAGCTGGGGGACGGGTCAGAGCTCCTACGAGCAGTACTTC. Its translation: CASSWGTGQSSYEQYF.

The chain couples TRBV12-3 or TRBV12-4 to TRBJ2-1; D ambiguous. This CDR3 comprises 17 residues. V lost 0 bases and J 10 bases, leaving 22 bases between the germline ends. CDR3 in DNA: TGTGCCAGCAGTTTAGCTGGTCGTCGAAAAGGTCGTAACGAGCAGTTCTTC. Protein product: CASSLAGRRKGRNEQFF.

This sequence joins TRBV15 and TRBJ2-5, with TRBD1 matching over 7 bases. The DNA matches TRBJ2-7 better at its end, which makes the J call doubtful. Germline V CDR1 and CDR2: LNHNV, YYDKDF (reference sequence). This CDR3 contains 15 residues. CDR3: CATSRDGTATYEQYF. The CDR3 DNA reads as TGTGCCACCAGCAGAGACGGGACAGCCACCTACGAGCAGTACTTC.